The 18 T cell receptor beta chains reported below all come from one sample, sequenced in a study of human T cells and chemical hapten exposure. TCRdb passed the 5' RACE reads through MiXCR, listing each CDR3 protein once. Among over 70,000 distinct CDR3 sequences, around a sixth were seen once, and the ten largest hold nearly 7%. Unfractionated whole blood yielded total RNA. Source of these receptors: a female donor in good health.

This clonotype appeared a single time. This chain links TRBV5-6 with TRBJ2-1, with 7 positions matching TRBD1. Trimming cost V 0 bases and J 4 bases; bases outside gene matches: 4. The V gene's germline CDR1 is SGHDT and CDR2 YYEEEE. The CDR3 sequence is 15 residues long. CDR3 bases: TGTGCCAGCAGCTTGGTTCCAGGGGGATACAATGAGCAGTTCTTC. Translation gives CASSLVPGGYNEQFF.

This clonotype has ten or more counts. The chain combines TRBV3-1 with TRBJ2-5, with a possible D match to TRBD2 (5 bases). This CDR3 has 14 residues. Trimming removed 5 bases at V and 6 bases at J, with 16 bases between. CDR1 is LGHDT and CDR2 is YNNKEL in the germline V gene (reference sequence). DNA for the CDR3: TGTGCCAGCAGCTTTCGGGCTCGGGGAAAGACCCAGTACTTC. The encoded protein is CASSFRARGKTQYF.

This clonotype was seen only a few times. The V call is TRBV5-1, the J call TRBJ2-2, with D perhaps matching TRBD1 (6 bases). V gave up 3 bases and J gave up 1 base, with 7 bases separating them. The germline gives CDR1 SGHRS, CDR2 YFSETQ. There are 14 residues in the CDR3. CDR3 sequence reads: CASSSTGNTGELFF. CDR3 bases: TGCGCCAGCAGCTCGACAGGGAACACCGGGGAGCTGTTTTTT.

This chain uses TRBV24-1 with TRBJ2-7, with TRBD2 matching 12 bases. There are 18 residues in the CDR3. Germline V gives CDR1 KGHDR, CDR2 SFDVKD. V lost 3 bases and J lost 5; bases outside the gene matches: 13. CDR3: CATSDQTTSGRSSNEQYF. The DNA of the CDR3 is TGTGCCACCAGTGATCAAACTACTAGCGGGAGGTCCTCTAACGAGCAGTACTTC.

V is TRBV7-2 and J is TRBJ2-7; D is perhaps TRBD2 (6 bases). Trimming took off 4 bases at V and 2 bases at J, with 21 bases between the two ends. The CDR3 spans 17 residues. In germline, CDR1 is SGHTA, CDR2 FQGNSA. The CDR3 DNA reads TGTGCCAGCAGCTCGGAGGGAGGTCGGGGGAACACCTACGAGCAGTACTTC. It encodes CASSSEGGRGNTYEQYF.

This clonotype was counted only a few times. The V gene is TRBV18, the J gene TRBJ2-3; 10 positions match TRBD2. The CDR3 is made up of 17 amino acids. Germline lookup yields CDR1 KGHSH and CDR2 LQKENI. The junction had 5 bases not matched to a gene; V was cut back by 0 bases and J by 2 bases. The CDR3: CASSPPWTSGLTDTQYF. In DNA form, the CDR3 reads TGTGCCAGCTCACCACCGTGGACTAGCGGACTCACAGATACGCAGTATTTT.

This clonotype was observed a few times. The chain employs TRBV3-1 and TRBJ2-3; TRBD2 matches at 7 bases. V shed 7 bases, J shed 0 bases, and the junction held 10 bases outside the gene matches. In germline, CDR1 is LGHDT, CDR2 YNNKEL (reference sequence). The CDR3 has 16 residues. Here the CDR3 reads CASKASQTSSTDTQYF. As DNA, the CDR3 is TGTGCCAGCAAGGCCTCCCAGACTAGCAGCACAGATACGCAGTATTTT.

This clonotype appeared a few times. The V call is TRBV5-4, the J call TRBJ2-5; D remains unclear. Germline CDR1 reads SGHNT; CDR2 reads YYREEE (reference sequence). The CDR3 length is 19 residues. V was cut by 3 bases and J by 0 bases, with 24 bases left in between. CDR3 coding DNA: TGTGCCAGCAGCTCCCAACGATCCGACCCGACAAAGTACCAAGAGACCCAGTACTTC. Amino acid sequence: CASSSQRSDPTKYQETQYF.

The sample holds a few counts of this clonotype. J is TRBJ1-1 and V is TRBV18; TRBD1 is a possible D gene (5 bases). This CDR3 is built from 15 residues. Trimming removed 5 bases at V and 1 base at J, with 14 bases between. The germline V gene has CDR1 KGHSH and CDR2 LQKENI. CDR3 in amino acids: CASSTYGRENTEAFF. CDR3 nucleotides: TGTGCCAGCTCAACTTACGGCAGGGAGAACACTGAAGCTTTCTTT.

This clonotype came up a few times. The chain links TRBV10-3 to TRBJ1-2, with D uncertain. The CDR3 spans 14 residues. Germline assignment: CDR1 ENHRY and CDR2 SYGVKD. The ends were cut back, 0 bases at V and 8 bases at J, with 13 bases in the middle. The CDR3 loop is CAISESRGSIGYTF. CDR3 nucleotides: TGTGCCATCAGTGAGTCCCGGGGAAGTATCGGCTACACCTTC.

The J gene is TRBJ1-2, the V gene TRBV29-1; D not resolved. The CDR3 is made up of 11 amino acids. The ends were cut back, 4 bases at V and 4 bases at J, with 7 bases in the middle. In germline, CDR1 is SQVTM, CDR2 ANQGSEA. This chain's CDR3 is CSVVSAYGYTF. The DNA for the CDR3 is TGCAGCGTTGTTAGCGCCTATGGCTACACCTTC.

A few counts support this clonotype. V gene TRBV7-2 combines with J gene TRBJ1-1; D is unclear. The CDR3 runs 14 residues. Per the germline V gene, CDR1 is SGHTA and CDR2 is FQGNSA. V was trimmed by 1 base and J by 1 base, leaving 7 bases between them. The CDR3 loop reads CASSLGGENTEAFF. CDR3 in DNA: TGTGCCAGCAGCTTAGGTGGGGAGAACACTGAAGCTTTCTTT. Looking up the rest from reference TRBV7-2 and TRBJ1-1 gives the full variable domain: GAGVSQSPSNKVTEKGKDVELRCDPISGHTALYWYRQSLGQGLEFLIYFQGNSAPDKSGLPSDRFSAERTGGSVSTLTIQRTQQEDSAVYLCASSLGGENTEAFFGQGTRLTVV.

In regard to this clonotype: One end of the junction is discordant with germline, which a read error may explain. V gene TRBV20-1 combines with J gene TRBJ2-4; TRBD2 aligns across 16 bases. Germline-derived CDR1 and CDR2 are DFQATT and SNEGSKA (reference sequence). This CDR3 contains 14 residues. The CDR3 DNA follows: TGCAGTGCTAGAGCGGGACTAGCGGGAGGGCCTGCTCACTTC. Its protein product is CSARAGLAGGPAHF.

In this sample, this clonotype turned up a few times. The genes are TRBV12-3 or TRBV12-4 and TRBJ2-3; D gene uncertain. The V gene lost 6 bases and the J gene lost 0 bases, with 13 bases spanning the gap. The CDR3 spans 15 residues. CDR3: CASSLYSASTDTQYF. In DNA form, the CDR3 reads TGTGCCAGCAGCCTTTATTCAGCTAGCACAGATACGCAGTATTTT.

This clonotype has just a few counts. The chain links TRBV9 to TRBJ2-7; TRBD1 is a possible D gene (5 bases). Per the germline V gene, CDR1 is SGDLS and CDR2 is YYNGEE. The CDR3 runs to 13 residues. The germline V and J ends were trimmed by 9 bases and 2 bases, with 15 bases remaining between them. The CDR3 loop is CAIPRGHAYEQYF. As DNA, the CDR3 is TGTGCCATCCCGAGAGGACACGCCTACGAGCAGTACTTC.

The chain links TRBV19 to TRBJ1-6; D gene ambiguous. The CDR3 spans 12 residues. In germline, CDR1 is LNHDA, CDR2 SQIVND (reference sequence). V lost 9 bases and J 9 bases, leaving 12 bases between the germline ends. CDR3 DNA sequence: TGTGCCAGCCGCCTTAGCGGTTCACCCCTCCACTTT. This codes for CASRLSGSPLHF.

This clonotype was seen a few times. The rearrangement joins TRBV2 to TRBJ2-6; D call uncertain. Germline CDR1 SNHLY, CDR2 FYNNEI. The V and J ends lost 5 bases and 3 bases respectively, with 14 bases between them. The CDR3 spans 16 residues. The CDR3 bases are TGTGCCAGCAGTTGGTCGAGTGGTAGTGGGGCCAACGTCCTGACTTTC. Translated, it gives CASSWSSGSGANVLTF.

This clonotype appeared a few times. The chain carries TRBV18 and TRBJ1-1, with 7 bases aligning to TRBD1. Germline V gives CDR1 KGHSH, CDR2 LQKENI. Trimming took 5 bases from V and 0 from J; bases not matched to a gene: 9. The CDR3 loop spans 16 amino acids. CDR3 nucleotide sequence: TGTGCCAGCTCAGCTTTTAGGGGGCGTCTGAACACTGAAGCTTTCTTT. It encodes CASSAFRGRLNTEAFF.